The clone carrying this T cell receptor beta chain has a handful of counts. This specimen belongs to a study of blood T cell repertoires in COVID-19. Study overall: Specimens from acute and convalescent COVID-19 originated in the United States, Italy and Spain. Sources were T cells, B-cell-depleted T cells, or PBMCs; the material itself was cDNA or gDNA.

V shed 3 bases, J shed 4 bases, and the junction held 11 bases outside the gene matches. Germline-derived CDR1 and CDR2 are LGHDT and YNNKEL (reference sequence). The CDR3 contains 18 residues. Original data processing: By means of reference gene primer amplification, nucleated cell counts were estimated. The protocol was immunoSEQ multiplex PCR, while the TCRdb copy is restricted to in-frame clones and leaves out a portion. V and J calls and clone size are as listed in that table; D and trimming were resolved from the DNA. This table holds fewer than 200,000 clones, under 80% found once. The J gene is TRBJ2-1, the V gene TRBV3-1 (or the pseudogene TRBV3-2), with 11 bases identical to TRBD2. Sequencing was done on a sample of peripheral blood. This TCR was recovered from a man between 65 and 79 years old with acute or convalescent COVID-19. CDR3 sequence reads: CASSQTHSGGAPYNEQFF. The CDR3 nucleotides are TGTGCCAGCAGCCAGACGCATAGCGGGGGGGCCCCGTACAATGAGCAGTTCTTC.